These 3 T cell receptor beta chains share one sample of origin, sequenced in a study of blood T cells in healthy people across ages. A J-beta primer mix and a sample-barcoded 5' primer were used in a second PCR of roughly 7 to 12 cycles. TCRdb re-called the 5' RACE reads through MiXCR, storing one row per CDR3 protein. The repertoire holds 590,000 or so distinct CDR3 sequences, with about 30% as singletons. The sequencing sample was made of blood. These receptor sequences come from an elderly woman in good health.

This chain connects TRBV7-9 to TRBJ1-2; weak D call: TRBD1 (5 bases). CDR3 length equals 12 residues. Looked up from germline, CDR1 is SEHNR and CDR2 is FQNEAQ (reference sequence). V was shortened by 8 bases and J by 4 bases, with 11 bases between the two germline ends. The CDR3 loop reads CASALGGYGYTF. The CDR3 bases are TGTGCCAGCGCGCTCGGGGGCTATGGCTACACCTTC.

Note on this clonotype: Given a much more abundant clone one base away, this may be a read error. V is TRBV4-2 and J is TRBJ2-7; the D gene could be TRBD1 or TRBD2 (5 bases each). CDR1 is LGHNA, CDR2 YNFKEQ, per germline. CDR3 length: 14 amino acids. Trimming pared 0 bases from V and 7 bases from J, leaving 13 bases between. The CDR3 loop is CASSQEGRLGEQYF. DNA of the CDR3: TGTGCCAGCAGCCAAGAGGGACGCCTTGGGGAGCAGTACTTC.

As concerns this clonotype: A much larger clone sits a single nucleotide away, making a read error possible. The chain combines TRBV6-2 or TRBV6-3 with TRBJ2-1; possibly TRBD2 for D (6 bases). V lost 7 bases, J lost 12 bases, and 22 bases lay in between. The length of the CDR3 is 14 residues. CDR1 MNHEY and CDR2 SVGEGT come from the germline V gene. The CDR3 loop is CASILTSNQGGQFF. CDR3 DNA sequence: TGTGCCAGCATCTTAACTAGCAATCAGGGTGGGCAGTTCTTC.